Listed here are 25 T cell receptor beta chains from one sample, sequenced in a study of cytomegalovirus exposure and HLA in healthy donors. The primer mix had 60 Vbeta and 13 Jbeta primers. Libraries were prepared by immunoSEQ multiplex PCR; TCRdb keeps only in-frame clonotypes and omits some of them. The sample holds roughly 190,000 clones, approximately 78% seen once. Sequenced material: PBMCs. The receptor set was obtained from a woman under 30 in good health and CMV-seronegative.

This rearrangement joins TRBV5-1 to TRBJ1-2; D uncertain. The V gene's germline CDR1 is SGHRS and CDR2 YFSETQ. Trimming pared 2 bases from V and 2 bases from J, leaving 7 bases between. The CDR3 loop spans 13 amino acids. DNA of the CDR3: TGCGCCAGCAGCTTCGGAGGAAACTATGGCTACACCTTC. It yields the protein CASSFGGNYGYTF.

This clone was seen once. J is TRBJ1-6 and V is TRBV19; TRBD1 matches at 9 bases. CDR1 is LNHDA and CDR2 is SQIVND in the germline V gene (reference sequence). This CDR3 comprises 17 residues. V was pared by 5 bases and J by 10 bases, with 15 bases of the junction left unmatched. CDR3 loop: CASSLTGTGKVVSPLHF. CDR3 nucleotide sequence: TGTGCCAGTAGTTTGACCGGGACAGGGAAAGTTGTGTCACCCCTCCACTTT.

The chain is built from TRBV5-6 and TRBJ1-2; D unclear. The CDR3 has 15 amino acids. Trimming removed 6 bases at V and 4 bases at J, with 19 bases between. Germline V gene data show CDR1 as SGHDT and CDR2 as YYEEEE. CDR3 residues: CASTLANRESYGYTF. In nucleotides, the CDR3 is TGTGCCAGCACCCTCGCCAACCGGGAGAGCTATGGCTACACCTTC.

The J gene is TRBJ2-3, the V gene TRBV2, with TRBD1 identical over 7 bases. The CDR3 is made up of 16 amino acids. CDR1 and CDR2 (germline): SNHLY, FYNNEI. The trim removed 2 bases at V and 0 bases at J, leaving 5 bases unmatched. The CDR3 region is CASSESGTASTDTQYF. DNA of the CDR3: TGTGCCAGCAGTGAATCGGGGACAGCTAGCACAGATACGCAGTATTTT.

This clone was seen only once. The chain uses TRBV5-4 and TRBJ1-2; 10 bases align to TRBD1. V lost 3 bases to trimming and J lost 7 bases; unmatched junction nucleotides: 3. From germline, CDR1 is SGHNT and CDR2 YYREEE (reference sequence). The CDR3 totals 13 residues. The CDR3 nucleotides read TGTGCCAGCAGCTCGGACAGGGGGGGTGGCTACACCTTC. Translation: CASSSDRGGGYTF.

This rearrangement joins TRBV28 to TRBJ1-2, with TRBD1 identical over 9 bases. V was pared by 5 bases and J by 4 bases, with 5 bases of the junction left unmatched. The CDR3 consists of 14 residues. In germline, CDR1 is MDHEN, CDR2 SYDVKM. Here the CDR3 DNA reads TGTGCCAGCAGTCCGACGGGACAGGGCTATGGCTACACCTTC. The encoded protein is CASSPTGQGYGYTF.

The chain employs TRBV28 and TRBJ2-7; 11 bases map to TRBD1. J was trimmed by 3 bases and V by 7 bases; bases with no gene match: 8. There are 15 residues in the CDR3. Germline V gives CDR1 MDHEN, CDR2 SYDVKM. The CDR3 bases are TGTGCCAGCACCGGGACAGGGGGGCTACTCTACGAGCAGTACTTC. This translates into CASTGTGGLLYEQYF.

V gene TRBV25-1 combines with J gene TRBJ2-1; TRBD1 aligns across 8 bases. From germline, CDR1 is MGHDK and CDR2 SYGVNS. The CDR3 runs to 16 residues. Trimming took 4 bases from V and 9 from J; bases not matched to a gene: 14. CDR3 DNA sequence: TGTGCCAGCAGTGGGCACGTCGGACAGGGAAGATCTGAGCAGTTCTTC. Amino acids: CASSGHVGQGRSEQFF.

Regarding this clone: The same CDR3 can be traced to other DNA sequences in this sample. The chain carries TRBV7-2 and TRBJ1-2, with a possible D match to TRBD1 (5 bases). Germline loops: CDR1 SGHTA, CDR2 FQGNSA. The CDR3 length is 15 residues. V dropped 1 base and J dropped 13 bases, with 22 bases sitting between them. CDR3 sequence reads: CASSLVLGLQVPGTF. Here the CDR3 DNA reads TGTGCCAGCAGCTTAGTTTTAGGGCTACAGGTTCCGGGCACCTTC.

CDR3 in DNA: TGCGCCAGCATGAACGGTTACCAAGAGACCCAGTACTTC. Encoded protein: CASMNGYQETQYF. J is TRBJ2-5 and V is TRBV5-1; D not certain. Per germline, CDR1 SGHRS and CDR2 YFSETQ. The CDR3 runs 13 residues. Trimming cost V 6 bases and J 0 bases, with 9 bases left between them.

This chain uses TRBV19 with TRBJ1-2; weak D call: TRBD1 (6 bases). The germline V gene encodes CDR1 LNHDA and CDR2 SQIVND (reference sequence). The CDR3 covers 14 residues. Trimming removed 7 bases from V and 3 bases from J, with 15 bases in between. The CDR3 nucleotides read TGTGCCAGTATCCCTGAGGGGGGGTACTATGGCTACACCTTC. Protein: CASIPEGGYYGYTF.

There are a few counts of this clone. This rearrangement joins TRBV5-6 to TRBJ2-4, with D possibly being TRBD2 (7 bases). Germline V gene lookup returns CDR1 SGHDT and CDR2 YYEEEE. Between the trimmed V and J ends, which lost 1 base and 0 bases, there was a span of 20 bases. This CDR3 comprises 19 residues. This chain's CDR3 is CASSLFRARGGGAKNIQYF. Here the CDR3 DNA reads TGTGCCAGCAGCTTGTTCCGGGCCAGGGGAGGGGGAGCCAAAAACATTCAGTACTTC.

This clone was seen more than once but under ten times. The chain links TRBV10-3 to TRBJ1-1; weak D call: TRBD1 (5 bases). The CDR3 runs 14 residues. V was cut by 10 bases and J by 1 base, with 16 bases left in between. The germline V gene has CDR1 ENHRY and CDR2 SYGVKD. The CDR3 sequence: CATRGWGENTEAFF. CDR3 DNA sequence: TGTGCCACTCGTGGGTGGGGGGAGAACACTGAAGCTTTCTTT.

The chain joins TRBV5-5 to TRBJ1-2, with TRBD1 as a possible D gene (6 bases). There are 15 residues in the CDR3. Germline CDR1 reads SGHKS; CDR2 reads YYEKEE (reference sequence). V dropped 4 bases and J dropped 1 base, with 14 bases sitting between them. CDR3 sequence reads: CASSGWDTVNYGYTF. CDR3 bases: TGTGCCAGCAGCGGATGGGACACGGTTAACTATGGCTACACCTTC.

This clone turned up a few times. This chain connects TRBV7-8 to TRBJ1-5; tentatively, D is TRBD1 (6 bases). The germline V gene has CDR1 SGHVS and CDR2 FQNEAQ. The V gene lost 4 bases and the J gene lost 3 bases, with 13 bases spanning the gap. This CDR3 spans 15 amino acids. The CDR3 DNA reads as TGTGCCAGCAGCTCCCAGACAGGCTCCAATCAGCCCCAGCATTTT. It is translated as CASSSQTGSNQPQHF.

The chain employs TRBV28 and TRBJ2-3, with 7 bases matching TRBD1. Germline CDR1 reads MDHEN; CDR2 reads SYDVKM. This CDR3 has 14 amino acids. Trimming at V came to 8 bases and at J to 8 bases, leaving 13 bases not matched to a gene. Written as DNA, the CDR3 is TGTGCCAGCGTCAACAGGGGTGGCGATGCTACGCAGTATTTT. Protein: CASVNRGGDATQYF.

The chain uses TRBV4-3 and TRBJ1-4; D call uncertain. Germline lookup yields CDR1 LGHNA and CDR2 YSLEER. V was clipped by 1 base and J by 0 bases, with 12 bases between them. The CDR3 has 17 residues. The CDR3 loop is CASSQGYKTATNEKLFF. In DNA, the CDR3 is TGCGCCAGCAGCCAAGGCTACAAGACTGCAACTAATGAAAAACTGTTTTTT.

The sample holds one count of this clone. This sequence joins TRBV5-4 and TRBJ2-3; D perhaps matches TRBD2 (6 bases). Germline-derived CDR1 and CDR2 are SGHNT and YYREEE (reference sequence). The V end lost 4 bases, the J end lost 6 bases, and 21 bases lay between the germline ends. The CDR3 is made up of 16 amino acids. The CDR3 sequence: CASSDGGAGWEDTQYF. CDR3 bases: TGTGCCAGCAGCGACGGCGGGGCGGGATGGGAGGATACGCAGTATTTT.

The chain carries TRBV15 and TRBJ1-1, with D hard to call. Germline loops: CDR1 LNHNV, CDR2 YYDKDF (reference sequence). This CDR3 comprises 18 residues. V dropped 0 bases and J dropped 3 bases, with 20 bases sitting between them. Written as DNA, the CDR3 is TGTGCCACCAGCAGAGAGGGGTGGGCTGCGGAGCGGGACACTGAAGCTTTCTTT. It codes for CATSREGWAAERDTEAFF.

V gene TRBV5-6 combines with J gene TRBJ2-1; D is unresolved. The CDR3 spans 15 residues. The germline gives CDR1 SGHDT, CDR2 YYEEEE. Trimming took 2 bases from V and 6 from J, leaving 15 bases between them. The CDR3 coding sequence is TGTGCCAGCAGCTTAACCCCCCGAGCCTCCAATGAGCAGTTCTTC. Translated: CASSLTPRASNEQFF. Full variable domain (missing parts from reference TRBV5-6 and TRBJ2-1): DAGVTQSPTHLIKTRGQQVTLRCSPKSGHDTVSWYQQALGQGPQFIFQYYEEEERQRGNFPDRFSGHQFPNYSSELNVNALLLGDSALYLCASSLTPRASNEQFFGPGTRLTVL.

The V gene is TRBV4-3, the J gene TRBJ2-1, with 9 bases that match TRBD1. With V trimmed by 3 bases and J by 7 bases, 10 bases remained unmatched. This CDR3 is built from 16 residues. CDR1 and CDR2 (germline): LGHNA, YSLEER. CDR3 coding DNA: TGCGCCAGCAGCCACACCCACGTCGACAGGGGGAATGAGCAGTTCTTC. It translates to CASSHTHVDRGNEQFF.

This clone was counted between two and nine times. This rearrangement joins TRBV29-1 to TRBJ1-4; possible D gene TRBD1, 5 bases. V lost 3 bases to trimming and J lost 0 bases, with 5 bases between them. Germline CDR1 and CDR2: SQVTM and ANQGSEA. This CDR3 has 13 amino acids. The CDR3 coding sequence is TGCAGCGTTGAGACAGCAACTAATGAAAAACTGTTTTTT. This encodes CSVETATNEKLFF.

This clone turned up a few times. This chain links TRBV21-1 with TRBJ2-1; TRBD2 is taken as the D call from the table, unchecked against the DNA. TRBV21-1 is described as a pseudogene. The CDR3 extends over 18 amino acids. The CDR3: CASRANPGLAGGPEEQFF. The DNA of the CDR3 is TGTGCCAGCCGCGCAAATCCGGGACTAGCGGGAGGGCCTGAGGAGCAGTTCTTC.

The chain employs TRBV5-4 and TRBJ2-3; TRBD2 agrees at 8 bases. The CDR3 extends over 16 amino acids. Germline loops: CDR1 SGHNT, CDR2 YYREEE (reference sequence). V trimming: 0 bases; J trimming: 1 base; junction bases outside the gene matches: 4. CDR3 sequence reads: CASSLASGSGTDTQYF. In nucleotides, the CDR3 is TGTGCCAGCAGCTTGGCTAGCGGGTCGGGCACAGATACGCAGTATTTT.

The chain has TRBV6-5 and TRBJ2-3; 7 bases line up with TRBD1. Germline CDR1 reads MNHEY; CDR2 reads SVGAGI. The CDR3 contains 14 residues. The V and J ends lost 6 bases and 3 bases, in that order; junction bases with no gene match: 6. The CDR3 reads CASSSGGLTDTQYF. The DNA for the CDR3 is TGTGCCAGCAGCTCAGGGGGATTGACAGATACGCAGTATTTT.